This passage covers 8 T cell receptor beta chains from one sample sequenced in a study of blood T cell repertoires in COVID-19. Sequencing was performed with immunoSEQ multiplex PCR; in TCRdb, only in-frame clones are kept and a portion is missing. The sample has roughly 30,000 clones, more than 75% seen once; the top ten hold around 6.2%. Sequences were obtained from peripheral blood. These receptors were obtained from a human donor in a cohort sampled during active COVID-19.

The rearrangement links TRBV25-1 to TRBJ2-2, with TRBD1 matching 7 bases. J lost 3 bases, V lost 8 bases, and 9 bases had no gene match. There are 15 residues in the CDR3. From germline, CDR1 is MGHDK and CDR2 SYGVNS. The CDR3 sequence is CASRSTGSDTGELFF. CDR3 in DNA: TGTGCCAGCCGCTCGACAGGGAGTGACACCGGGGAGCTGTTTTTT.

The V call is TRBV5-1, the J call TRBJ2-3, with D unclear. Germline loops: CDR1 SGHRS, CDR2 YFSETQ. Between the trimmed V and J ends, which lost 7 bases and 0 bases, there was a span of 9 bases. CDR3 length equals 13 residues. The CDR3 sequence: CASSPTSTDTQYF. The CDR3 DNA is TGCGCCAGCTCCCCCACTAGCACAGATACGCAGTATTTT. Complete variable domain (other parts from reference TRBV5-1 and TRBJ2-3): KAGVTQTPRYLIKTRGQQVTLSCSPISGHRSVSWYQQTPGQGLQFLFEYFSETQRNKGNFPGRFSGRQFSNSRSEMNVSTLELGDSALYLCASSPTSTDTQYFGPGTRLTVL.

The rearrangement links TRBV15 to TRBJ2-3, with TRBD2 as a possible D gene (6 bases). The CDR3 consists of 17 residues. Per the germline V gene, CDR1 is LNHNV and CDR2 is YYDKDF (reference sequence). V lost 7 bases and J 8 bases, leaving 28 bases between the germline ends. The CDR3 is CATKKGYSGTELGTQYF. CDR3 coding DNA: TGTGCCACCAAGAAAGGGTATAGCGGAACCGAACTGGGTACGCAGTATTTT.

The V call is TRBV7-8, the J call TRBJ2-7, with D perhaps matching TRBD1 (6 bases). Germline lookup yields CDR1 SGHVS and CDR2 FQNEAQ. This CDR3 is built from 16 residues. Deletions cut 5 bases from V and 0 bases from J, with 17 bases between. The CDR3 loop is CASSTNRERVSYEQYF. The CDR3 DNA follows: TGTGCCAGCAGCACTAACAGGGAGAGGGTCTCCTACGAGCAGTACTTC. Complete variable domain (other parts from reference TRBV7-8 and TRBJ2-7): GAGVSQSPRYKVAKRGQDVALRCDPISGHVSLFWYQQALGQGPEFLTYFQNEAQLDKSGLPSDRFFAERPEGSVSTLKIQRTQQEDSAVYLCASSTNRERVSYEQYFGPGTRLTVT.

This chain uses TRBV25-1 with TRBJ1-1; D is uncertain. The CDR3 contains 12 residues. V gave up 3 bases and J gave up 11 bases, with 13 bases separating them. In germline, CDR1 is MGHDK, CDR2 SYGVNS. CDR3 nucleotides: TGTGCCAGCAGTGACTTCGGCGAGCGGGCTTTCTTT. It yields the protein CASSDFGERAFF.

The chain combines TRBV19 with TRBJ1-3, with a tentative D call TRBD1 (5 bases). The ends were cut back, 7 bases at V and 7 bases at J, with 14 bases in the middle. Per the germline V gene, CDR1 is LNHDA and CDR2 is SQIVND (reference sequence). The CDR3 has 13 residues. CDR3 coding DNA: TGTGCCAGTACCCCCGGGACTTTGAACACCATATATTTT. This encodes CASTPGTLNTIYF.

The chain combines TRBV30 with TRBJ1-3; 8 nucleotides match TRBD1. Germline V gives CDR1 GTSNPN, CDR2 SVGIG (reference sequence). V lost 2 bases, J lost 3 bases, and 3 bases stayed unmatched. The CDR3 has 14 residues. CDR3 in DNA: TGTGCCTGGAGTCAGGGGGCAGTTGGAAACACCATATATTTT. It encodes CAWSQGAVGNTIYF.

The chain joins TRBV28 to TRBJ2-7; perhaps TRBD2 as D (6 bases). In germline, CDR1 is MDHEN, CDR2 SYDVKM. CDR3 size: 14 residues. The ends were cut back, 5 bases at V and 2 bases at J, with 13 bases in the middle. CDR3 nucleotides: TGTGCCAGCAGTCCCTTAGCGGTCCCCTACGAGCAGTACTTC. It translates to CASSPLAVPYEQYF.